This paragraph reports one T cell receptor (beta chain). Authors' analysis steps: The authors estimated nucleated cell counts from reference gene primer amplification. The protocol was immunoSEQ multiplex PCR, while the TCRdb copy is restricted to in-frame clones and leaves out a portion. D and trimming come from the DNA, and the V and J calls and clone size come from that table. The sample lists 220,000 or so clones; approximately 86% were seen once. The data originate from a study of blood T cell repertoires in COVID-19. About the research overall: The samples span acute and convalescent COVID-19 from the United States, Italy and Spain. T cells, B-cell-depleted T cells, or PBMCs provided the cDNA or gDNA that served as material.

Germline V gene sequence: CDR1 MRHNA, CDR2 SNTAGT. The V and J ends lost 0 bases and 7 bases, in that order; junction bases with no gene match: 7. CDR3 length: 16 residues. V gene TRBV6-4 combines with J gene TRBJ2-1; 9 nucleotides match TRBD2. Sequences were obtained from peripheral blood. This TCR was recovered from an elderly woman with acute or convalescent COVID-19. The DNA for the CDR3 is TGTGCCAGCAGTGACTCAGGGAGCGGGGGGTGGAATGAGCAGTTCTTC. Protein sequence: CASSDSGSGGWNEQFF.